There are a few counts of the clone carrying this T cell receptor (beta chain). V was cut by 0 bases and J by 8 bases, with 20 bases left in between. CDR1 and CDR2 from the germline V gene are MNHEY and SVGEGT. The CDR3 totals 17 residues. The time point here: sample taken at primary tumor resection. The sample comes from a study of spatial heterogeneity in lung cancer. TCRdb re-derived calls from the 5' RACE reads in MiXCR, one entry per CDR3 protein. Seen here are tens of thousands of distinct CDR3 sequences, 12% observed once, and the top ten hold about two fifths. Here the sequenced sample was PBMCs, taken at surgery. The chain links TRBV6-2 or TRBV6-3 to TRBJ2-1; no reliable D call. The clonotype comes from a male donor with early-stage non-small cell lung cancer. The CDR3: CASSYSKGGIGVDEQFF. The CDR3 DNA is TGTGCCAGCAGTTACTCGAAGGGCGGAATCGGAGTTGATGAGCAGTTCTTC.